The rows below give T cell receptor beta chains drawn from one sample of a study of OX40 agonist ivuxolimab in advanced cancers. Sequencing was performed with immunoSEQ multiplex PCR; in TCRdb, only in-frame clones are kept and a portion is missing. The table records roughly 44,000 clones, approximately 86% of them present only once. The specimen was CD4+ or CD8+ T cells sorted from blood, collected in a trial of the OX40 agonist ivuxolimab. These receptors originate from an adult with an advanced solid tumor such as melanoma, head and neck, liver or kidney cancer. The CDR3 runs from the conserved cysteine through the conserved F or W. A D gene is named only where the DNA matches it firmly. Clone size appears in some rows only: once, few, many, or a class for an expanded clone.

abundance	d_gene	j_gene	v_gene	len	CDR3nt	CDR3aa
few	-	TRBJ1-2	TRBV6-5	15	TGTGCCAGCAGTTATTTACCGGGACCTAACTATGGCTACACCTTC	CASSYLPGPNYGYTF
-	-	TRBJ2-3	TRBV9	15	TGTGCCAGCAGCTATCAGGGTATTTGGGCAGATACGCAGTATTTT	CASSYQGIWADTQYF
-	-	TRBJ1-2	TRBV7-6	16	TGTGCCAGCAGCTTAGCGCCGGACCCCCTAATTTATGGCTACACCTTC	CASSLAPDPLIYGYTF
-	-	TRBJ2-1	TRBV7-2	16	TGTGCCAGCAGCTTATTGGGGTGGGGGGCTAAAAATGAGCAGTTCTTC	CASSLLGWGAKNEQFF
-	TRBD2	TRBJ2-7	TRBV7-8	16	TGTGCCAGCAGCGCCCTGGGGAGGGGAAGCGTTACCGAGCAGTACTTC	CASSALGRGSVTEQYF
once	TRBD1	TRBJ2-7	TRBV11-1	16	TGTGCCAGCTACCCTTCCCACGGGGACAGATCCTACGAGCAGTACTTC	CASYPSHGDRSYEQYF
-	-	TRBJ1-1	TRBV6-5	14	TGTGCCAGCAGTTTACCTATCAGAGGCACTGAAGCTTTCTTT	CASSLPIRGTEAFF
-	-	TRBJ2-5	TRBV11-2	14	TGTGCCAGCACCTTATGGACAGACCAAGAGACCCAGTACTTC	CASTLWTDQETQYF
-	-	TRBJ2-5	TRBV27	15	TGTGCCAGCAGTTTAGGGGGTGGCCTTCAAGAGACCCAGTACTTC	CASSLGGGLQETQYF
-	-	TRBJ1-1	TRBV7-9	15	TGTGCCAGCAGCCCACTTCCGCTCGAGAACACTGAAGCTTTCTTT	CASSPLPLENTEAFF
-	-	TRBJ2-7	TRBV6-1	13	TGTGCCAGCAGGCCCGACAGTTCCTACGAGCAGTACTTC	CASRPDSSYEQYF
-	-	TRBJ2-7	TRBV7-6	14	TGTGCCAGCAGCTTATCTGGAGGCCATCACGAGCAGTACTTC	CASSLSGGHHEQYF
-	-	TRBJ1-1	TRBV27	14	TGTGCCAGCAGTTTAGGGGGTATGAACACTGAAGCTTTCTTT	CASSLGGMNTEAFF
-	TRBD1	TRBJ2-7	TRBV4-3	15	TGCGCCAGCAGCCAAGATTGGGACAGGGGCTACGAGCAGTACTTC	CASSQDWDRGYEQYF
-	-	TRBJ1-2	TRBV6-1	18	TGTGCCAGCAGTGAAGCGCTTCCCCCACGGCGCGGATGGTCAGGCTACACCTTC	CASSEALPPRRGWSGYTF
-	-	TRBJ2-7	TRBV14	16	TGTGCCAGCAGCAGAGCAAAGTGGGCGCTCCAGCACGAGCAGTACTTC	CASSRAKWALQHEQYF
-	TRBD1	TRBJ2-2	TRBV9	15	TGTGCCAGCAAACCCGGGACAGGCGACACCGGGGAGCTGTTTTTT	CASKPGTGDTGELFF
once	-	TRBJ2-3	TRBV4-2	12	TGTGCCAGCAGTACTGGTGCAGATACGCAGTATTTT	CASSTGADTQYF
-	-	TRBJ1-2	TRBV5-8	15	TGTGCCAGCCCTCTTGGGACGGGTTTTTCCTATGGCTACACCTTC	CASPLGTGFSYGYTF
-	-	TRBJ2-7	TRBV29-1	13	TGCAGCGTTGATTTGGAGGACTCCTACGAGCAGTACTTC	CSVDLEDSYEQYF
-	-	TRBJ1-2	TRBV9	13	TGTGCCAGCAGCGTAGTCCCGTTCTATGGCTACACCTTC	CASSVVPFYGYTF
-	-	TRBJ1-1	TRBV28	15	TGTGCCAGCAGTTTCTTGGACGGAATGAACACTGAAGCTTTCTTT	CASSFLDGMNTEAFF
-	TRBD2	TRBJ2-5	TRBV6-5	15	TGTGCCAGCAGTTACCCCGGGGGGGGCCAAGAGACCCAGTACTTC	CASSYPGGGQETQYF
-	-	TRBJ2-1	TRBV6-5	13	TGTGCCAGCACCATCCTCTGGTATAATGAGCAGTTCTTC	CASTILWYNEQFF
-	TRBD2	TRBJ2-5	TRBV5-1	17	TGCGCCAGCAGCTTGTCCCTAGCGGGGGATTTTTTGGAGACCCAGTACTTC	CASSLSLAGDFLETQYF
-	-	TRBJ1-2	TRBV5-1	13	TGCGCCAGCAGCTTGGAGTCAGTCTATGGCTACACCTTC	CASSLESVYGYTF